The T cell receptor (beta chain) described here comes from a study of cytomegalovirus exposure and HLA in healthy donors. Both 60 Vbeta primers and 13 Jbeta primers went into the PCR. Clones were read by immunoSEQ multiplex PCR, and TCRdb kept only the in-frame ones, dropping some. The sample holds 90,000 to 150,000 clones, roughly 8.6% seen once. This clone was counted between two and nine times. Trimming took 1 base from V and 3 from J, leaving 9 bases between them. The CDR3 runs 15 residues. Germline lookup yields CDR1 KGHSH and CDR2 LQKENI. The sequenced material came from PBMCs. The chain couples TRBV18 to TRBJ2-2; a weak D match, TRBD1 (6 bases). The receptor was isolated from a woman between 40 and 55 years old in good health and CMV-seropositive. CDR3 DNA sequence: TGTGCCAGCTCACCACAACAGGGAGACACCGGGGAGCTGTTTTTT. It is translated as CASSPQQGDTGELFF.